This T cell receptor beta chain was captured in a study of T and B cells in COVID-19 patients. Study context: The recovered patients had mostly mild to moderate COVID-19 with outpatient management. Of around 20 active-infection patients, 15 to 18 carried comorbidities linked to unfavorable COVID-19 outcome.

CDR1 is MNHEY and CDR2 is SMNVEV in the germline V gene (reference sequence). The CDR3 covers 16 residues. Losses at the gene ends were 4 bases for V and 3 bases for J; bases not matched to a gene: 7. Multiplex PCR with BIOMED2 TRB-A/B primer pools amplified TRB rearrangements. TCRdb passed the multiplex PCR reads through MiXCR, listing each CDR3 protein once. The sample has about 15,000 distinct CDR3 sequences, 25% to 35% seen once. With respect to this clonotype: The antigen is not known.

Study results and limitations: No sequencing was yet done of CD4+, regulatory or CD8+ subsets, or of SARS-CoV-2-responsive or tetramer+ sorted cells. Highly clonal in active COVID-19, TRB repertoires exceeded healthy-donor diversity and richness at recovery.

Each TRB amplification used roughly 240-550 ng of genomic DNA from blood. The sample comprised blood. The sequence derives from a human donor who had recovered from COVID-19. The rearrangement joins TRBV27 to TRBJ2-5; 11 bases are shared with TRBD2. The CDR3 loop is CASSYTTSGGEETQYF. In nucleotides, the CDR3 is TGTGCCAGCAGTTATACAACTAGCGGGGGAGAAGAGACCCAGTACTTC.